This T cell receptor (beta chain) was sequenced in a study of T cells in localized non-small cell lung cancer. Broader study findings: Longer survival (overall) was linked to higher T cell density in blood. Since sequencing was restricted to only one region of the tumor, intratumor heterogeneity remains a possibility. Detection in adjacent lung was observed for a median around 59 of the top 100 tumor clones. Uninvolved adjacent lung, not tumor, had the highest T cell clonality.

The repertoire was sequenced with immunoSEQ multiplex PCR; TCRdb's copy has only in-frame clones and lacks some. Of 50,000 to 65,000 clones listed, roughly four fifths are singletons. The V gene lost 6 bases and the J gene lost 4 bases, with 9 bases spanning the gap. The CDR3 spans 12 residues. The V gene's germline CDR1 is LNHDA and CDR2 SQIVND (reference sequence). About this clone itself: Its target is unknown.

This specimen consisted of PBMCs, obtained before any cancer treatment. The V call is TRBV19, the J call TRBJ2-5, with D maybe TRBD2 (7 bases). The clonotype comes from a man aged 40 to 75 with stage II lung adenocarcinoma. In DNA, the CDR3 is TGTGCCAGTAGAGGGGGGGGAGAGACCCAGTACTTC. Translation gives CASRGGGETQYF.